This entry lists 16 T cell receptor beta chains sequenced from one sample in a study of blood T cell repertoires in COVID-19. Only in-frame clones appear in the TCRdb table, and some are missing; sequencing was by immunoSEQ multiplex PCR. This repertoire shows nearly 350,000 clones, almost 90% found once; its top ten account for 6% to 8%. Material for sequencing was peripheral blood. The source of these receptors is a woman in her 70s with COVID-19, enrolled during active disease.

This clone was picked up a small number of times. The chain carries TRBV13 and TRBJ2-7, with D tentatively TRBD2 (5 bases). V dropped 3 bases and J dropped 0 bases, with 9 bases sitting between them. Germline V gives CDR1 PRHDT, CDR2 FYEKMQ (reference sequence). This CDR3 contains 14 residues. CDR3 amino acids: CASSFWTSSYEQYF. CDR3 in DNA: TGTGCCAGCAGCTTTTGGACTTCCTCCTACGAGCAGTACTTC. Full variable domain (remainder filled in from reference TRBV13 and TRBJ2-7): AAGVIQSPRHLIKEKRETATLKCYPIPRHDTVYWYQQGPGQDPQFLISFYEKMQSDKGSIPDRFSAQQFSDYHSELNMSSLELGDSALYFCASSFWTSSYEQYFGPGTRLTVT.

The chain is built from TRBV3-1 (or the pseudogene TRBV3-2) and TRBJ1-2; no clear D gene. The germline V gene encodes CDR1 LGHDT and CDR2 YNNKEL (reference sequence). Trimming cost V 8 bases and J 4 bases, with 11 bases left between them. The CDR3 loop spans 12 amino acids. CDR3 in DNA: TGTGCCAGCTCCGAAGGAGGCTATGGCTACACCTTC. Its translation is CASSEGGYGYTF.

Remarks on this clone: This may stem from a read error, because a much larger clone lies one nucleotide away. The same CDR3 can be traced to other DNA sequences in this sample. V is TRBV6-6 and J is TRBJ1-1, with 11 bases lining up with TRBD1. The CDR3 runs to 14 residues. From germline, CDR1 is MNHNY and CDR2 SVGAGI (reference sequence). CDR3 loop: CASLGTGGGTEAFF. DNA of the CDR3: TGCGCCAGCCTAGGGACAGGGGGGGGGACTGAAGCTTTCTTT.

This clone came up once. The rearrangement joins TRBV11-2 to TRBJ2-3; tentatively, D is TRBD2 (6 bases). V gave up 5 bases and J gave up 4 bases, with 10 bases separating them. This CDR3 has 13 residues. Germline V CDR1 and CDR2: SGHAT, FQNNGV. The CDR3: CASSLPGADTQYF. In DNA form, the CDR3 reads TGTGCCAGCAGCCTCCCGGGGGCAGATACGCAGTATTTT. Supplemented by reference TRBV11-2 and TRBJ2-3, the full variable domain reads EAGVAQSPRYKIIEKRQSVAFWCNPISGHATLYWYQQILGQGPKLLIQFQNNGVVDDSQLPKDRFSAERLKGVDSTLKIQPAKLEDSAVYLCASSLPGADTQYFGPGTRLTVL.

The CDR3: CASSYSGQGSGNTIYF. In DNA, the CDR3 is TGTGCCAGCAGTTACTCGGGACAGGGCTCTGGAAACACCATATATTTT. The V call is TRBV6-5, the J call TRBJ1-3; 9 nucleotides agree with TRBD1. The CDR3 length is 16 residues. Germline CDR1 MNHEY, CDR2 SVGAGI. J lost 0 bases, V lost 0 bases, and 0 bases had no gene match.

The V call is TRBV5-4, the J call TRBJ2-5; D may be TRBD2 (5 bases). Germline lookup yields CDR1 SGHNT and CDR2 YYREEE (reference sequence). Between the trimmed V and J ends, which lost 5 bases and 1 base, there was a span of 15 bases. This CDR3 has 15 residues. The CDR3, as DNA: TGTGCCAGCAGTCAGCGGTGGCAGCCCCAAGAGACCCAGTACTTC. This gives the protein CASSQRWQPQETQYF.

This clone came up once. The V and J genes are TRBV2 and TRBJ2-1; D gene uncertain. The CDR3 is made up of 15 amino acids. V lost 6 bases and J lost 0, with 12 bases in between. Germline V gene lookup returns CDR1 SNHLY and CDR2 FYNNEI. CDR3 protein: CASSEPLVSYNEQFF. In DNA form, the CDR3 reads TGTGCCAGCAGCGAACCCCTAGTCTCCTACAATGAGCAGTTCTTC.

This chain uses TRBV19 with TRBJ2-7; no firm D call. Germline V CDR1 and CDR2: LNHDA, SQIVND (reference sequence). V gave up 1 base and J gave up 0 bases, with 13 bases separating them. The CDR3 is 16 residues long. CDR3 amino acids: CASSIVHSTFSYEQYF. CDR3 nucleotide sequence: TGTGCCAGTAGTATAGTACATAGCACGTTCTCCTACGAGCAGTACTTC.

On this clone itself: Distinct nucleotide sequences in the sample also encode this CDR3. The chain is built from TRBV12-3 or TRBV12-4 and TRBJ1-1, with a possible D match to TRBD1 (5 bases). This CDR3 is built from 13 residues. V was cut by 3 bases and J by 1 base, with 6 bases left in between. The CDR3 region is CASSFDRNTEAFF. The CDR3 DNA sequence: TGTGCCAGCAGTTTCGACAGGAACACTGAAGCTTTCTTT.

The J gene is TRBJ1-1, the V gene TRBV3-1 (or the pseudogene TRBV3-2); D is perhaps TRBD1 (5 bases). The V gene lost 7 bases and the J gene lost 4 bases, with 16 bases spanning the gap. CDR3 length: 14 amino acids. The germline gives CDR1 LGHDT, CDR2 YNNKEL (reference sequence). This CDR3 is CASNKPGGGTEAFF. The CDR3 DNA sequence: TGTGCCAGCAACAAACCCGGGGGGGGCACTGAAGCTTTCTTT.

This sequence joins TRBV11-2 and TRBJ2-1, with D possibly TRBD1 on 5 matching bases. The germline V and J ends were trimmed by 4 bases and 6 bases, with 16 bases remaining between them. This CDR3 has 15 amino acids. Germline lookup yields CDR1 SGHAT and CDR2 FQNNGV. CDR3 sequence (DNA): TGTGCCAGCAGCTCCGGGCAGGGCTTTCTCAATGAGCAGTTCTTC. Translated, it gives CASSSGQGFLNEQFF.

This clone has only a few counts. V is TRBV14 and J is TRBJ2-5, with TRBD1 as a possible D gene (6 bases). Germline lookup yields CDR1 SGHDN and CDR2 FVKESK. This CDR3 spans 14 amino acids. V was pared by 4 bases and J by 2 bases, with 11 bases between. The CDR3 protein is CASSLEGVQETQYF. The CDR3 DNA reads as TGTGCCAGCAGCCTCGAGGGGGTACAAGAGACCCAGTACTTC.

The rearrangement links TRBV6-5 to TRBJ1-2, with 7 positions matching TRBD1. Germline V gives CDR1 MNHEY, CDR2 SVGAGI. Losses at the gene ends were 3 bases for V and 2 bases for J; bases not matched to a gene: 3. The CDR3 has 14 residues. The CDR3 DNA reads TGTGCCAGCAGTTATCTGGACAGGAACTATGGCTACACCTTC. It translates to CASSYLDRNYGYTF.

This clone is a singleton in its sample. The chain uses TRBV7-8 and TRBJ2-5; TRBD2 aligns across 13 bases. CDR1 and CDR2 (germline): SGHVS, FQNEAQ. CDR3 length: 15 residues. V lost 5 bases and J lost 3; bases outside the gene matches: 3. CDR3 in amino acids: CASSPLAGGEETQYF. The CDR3 DNA follows: TGTGCCAGCAGCCCACTAGCGGGGGGGGAAGAGACCCAGTACTTC.

V is TRBV4-2 and J is TRBJ2-7; possible D gene TRBD1, 6 bases. Germline CDR1 and CDR2: LGHNA and YNFKEQ. Trimming took off 0 bases at V and 1 base at J, with 10 bases between the two ends. There are 15 residues in the CDR3. The CDR3 sequence is CASSQDATGSYEQYF. CDR3 coding DNA: TGTGCCAGCAGCCAAGATGCCACAGGGTCCTACGAGCAGTACTTC.

The chain employs TRBV5-1 and TRBJ2-3, with D possibly TRBD2 on 5 matching bases. Trimming stripped 4 bases from V and 0 bases from J, with 9 bases between. This CDR3 is built from 14 residues. Germline V gene data show CDR1 as SGHRS and CDR2 as YFSETQ. The CDR3 bases are TGCGCCAGCAGCATGGACTCAAGCACAGATACGCAGTATTTT. Its protein product is CASSMDSSTDTQYF.